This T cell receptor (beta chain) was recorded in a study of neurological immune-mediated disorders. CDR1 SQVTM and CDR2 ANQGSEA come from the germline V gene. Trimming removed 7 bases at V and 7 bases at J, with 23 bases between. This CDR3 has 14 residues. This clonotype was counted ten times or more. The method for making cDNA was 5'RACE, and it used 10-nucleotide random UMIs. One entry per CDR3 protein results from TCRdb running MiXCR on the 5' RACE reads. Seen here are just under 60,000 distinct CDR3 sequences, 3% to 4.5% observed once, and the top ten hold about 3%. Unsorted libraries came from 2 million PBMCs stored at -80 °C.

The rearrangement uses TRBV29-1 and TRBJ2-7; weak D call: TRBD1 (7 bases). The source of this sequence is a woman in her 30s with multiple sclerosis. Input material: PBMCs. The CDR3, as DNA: TGCAGCGGCCACTCCGGGACACCAGGGGGGGAGCAGTACTTC. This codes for CSGHSGTPGGEQYF.